The rows below give T cell receptor beta chains drawn from one sample of a study of spatial heterogeneity in lung cancer. TCRdb analysed the 5' RACE reads with MiXCR anew, one entry per CDR3 protein. The top ten hold around 10% of the sample, which has more than 9,000 distinct CDR3 sequences, approximately 6.2% seen once. The sample here was normal lung tissue next to the tumor, taken at surgery. Receptor source: a male donor with early-stage non-small cell lung cancer. Both conserved end residues are part of each CDR3. A D gene is named only where the DNA matches it firmly. Only some rows state a clone size, as once, few, many or a class for expanded clones.

V gene: TRBV15
D gene: TRBD2
clone size: many
J gene: TRBJ2-2
CDR3 protein: CATSRDRGTSGRGELFF
CDR3 DNA: TGTGCCACCAGCAGAGATCGAGGCACTAGCGGGAGAGGGGAGCTGTTTTTT

V gene: TRBV20-1
D gene: TRBD1
clone size: many
J gene: TRBJ1-3
CDR3 protein: CSATGTGTGNTIYF
CDR3 DNA: TGCAGTGCTACCGGGACAGGGACTGGAAACACCATATATTTT

V gene: TRBV20-1
D gene: NA
clone size: NA
J gene: TRBJ1-5
CDR3 protein: CSARQAGPKSNQPQHF
CDR3 DNA: TGCAGTGCTAGACAGGCAGGACCTAAAAGCAATCAGCCCCAGCATTTT

V gene: TRBV29-1
D gene: NA
clone size: medium-sized
J gene: TRBJ2-2
CDR3 protein: CSVRRATGELFF
CDR3 DNA: TGCAGCGTTCGCAGGGCCACCGGGGAGCTGTTTTTT

V gene: TRBV6-1
D gene: TRBD1
clone size: many
J gene: TRBJ1-4
CDR3 protein: CASSETSTGDEKLFF
CDR3 DNA: TGTGCCAGCAGTGAGACTTCGACAGGGGATGAAAAACTGTTTTTT

V gene: TRBV29-1
D gene: TRBD1
clone size: many
J gene: TRBJ2-1
CDR3 protein: CSADRGYNEQFF
CDR3 DNA: TGCAGCGCAGACAGGGGATACAATGAGCAGTTCTTC

V gene: TRBV12-5
D gene: NA
clone size: many
J gene: TRBJ1-6
CDR3 protein: CASGPTGQGNSPLHF
CDR3 DNA: TGTGCTAGTGGCCCCACGGGGCAGGGGAACTCACCCCTCCACTTT

V gene: TRBV6-4
D gene: TRBD1
clone size: few
J gene: TRBJ1-4
CDR3 protein: CASSDGTGRFNEKLFF
CDR3 DNA: TGTGCCAGCAGTGACGGGACAGGGAGGTTTAATGAAAAACTGTTTTTT

V gene: TRBV6-5
D gene: NA
clone size: NA
J gene: TRBJ2-2
CDR3 protein: CASSYSENTGELFF
CDR3 DNA: TGTGCCAGCAGTTACTCCGAGAACACCGGGGAGCTGTTTTTT

V gene: TRBV20-1
D gene: NA
clone size: many
J gene: TRBJ2-3
CDR3 protein: CSAPPSGTDTQYF
CDR3 DNA: TGCAGTGCACCACCGAGCGGCACAGATACGCAGTATTTT

V gene: TRBV4-3
D gene: NA
clone size: many
J gene: TRBJ1-1
CDR3 protein: CASSLRPDTEAFF
CDR3 DNA: TGCGCCAGCAGCCTGAGGCCGGATACTGAAGCTTTCTTT

V gene: TRBV20-1
D gene: NA
clone size: NA
J gene: TRBJ2-1
CDR3 protein: CSAPDPRNEQFF
CDR3 DNA: TGCAGTGCTCCGGACCCGCGGAATGAGCAGTTCTTC

V gene: TRBV19
D gene: NA
clone size: many
J gene: TRBJ2-2
CDR3 protein: CASSPDPGELFF
CDR3 DNA: TGTGCCAGTAGTCCCGATCCCGGGGAGCTGTTTTTT

V gene: TRBV5-1
D gene: NA
clone size: medium-sized
J gene: TRBJ2-3
CDR3 protein: CASSLRGGGSSTDTQYF
CDR3 DNA: TGCGCCAGCAGCTTAAGGGGGGGCGGCTCAAGCACAGATACGCAGTATTTT

V gene: TRBV5-4
D gene: NA
clone size: many
J gene: TRBJ2-5
CDR3 protein: CASSLPGRRETQYF
CDR3 DNA: TGTGCCAGCAGCCTCCCGGGGAGGCGGGAGACCCAGTACTTC

V gene: TRBV30
D gene: NA
clone size: many
J gene: TRBJ1-5
CDR3 protein: CAWSAAFYQPQHF
CDR3 DNA: TGTGCCTGGAGTGCAGCCTTTTATCAGCCCCAGCATTTT

V gene: TRBV2
D gene: TRBD1
clone size: few
J gene: TRBJ1-6
CDR3 protein: CASSEMGTATNSPLHF
CDR3 DNA: TGTGCCAGCAGCGAGATGGGGACAGCCACTAATTCACCCCTCCACTTT

V gene: TRBV20-1
D gene: NA
clone size: many
J gene: TRBJ2-3
CDR3 protein: CSATVPATFTDTQYF
CDR3 DNA: TGCAGTGCTACCGTCCCGGCCACCTTCACAGATACGCAGTATTTT

V gene: TRBV9
D gene: NA
clone size: many
J gene: TRBJ2-1
CDR3 protein: CASSVGQRVDYNEQFF
CDR3 DNA: TGTGCCAGCAGCGTAGGCCAGCGGGTTGATTACAATGAGCAGTTCTTC

V gene: TRBV4-1
D gene: NA
clone size: many
J gene: TRBJ1-1
CDR3 protein: CASSQIWQLGGQAFF
CDR3 DNA: TGCGCCAGCAGCCAAATTTGGCAGCTTGGAGGGCAAGCTTTCTTT

V gene: TRBV20-1
D gene: NA
clone size: few
J gene: TRBJ1-2
CDR3 protein: CSARVGLAKGYTF
CDR3 DNA: TGCAGTGCTAGAGTGGGTCTAGCAAAAGGCTACACCTTC

V gene: TRBV5-4
D gene: NA
clone size: NA
J gene: TRBJ1-6
CDR3 protein: CASSRDTNSPLHF
CDR3 DNA: TGTGCCAGCAGCCGGGACACCAATTCACCCCTCCACTTT

V gene: TRBV2
D gene: TRBD1
clone size: many
J gene: TRBJ1-2
CDR3 protein: CASSGTGGVYGYTF
CDR3 DNA: TGTGCCAGCAGTGGTACAGGGGGGGTATATGGCTACACCTTC

V gene: TRBV29-1
D gene: NA
clone size: many
J gene: TRBJ1-1
CDR3 protein: CSVVGGTEAFF
CDR3 DNA: TGCAGCGTTGTAGGGGGAACTGAAGCTTTCTTT

V gene: TRBV20-1
D gene: NA
clone size: medium-sized
J gene: TRBJ2-1
CDR3 protein: CSATREGWFVDEQFF
CDR3 DNA: TGCAGTGCTACGAGGGAAGGGTGGTTTGTGGATGAGCAGTTCTTC

V gene: TRBV24-1
D gene: NA
clone size: many
J gene: TRBJ2-3
CDR3 protein: CATSHTQYF
CDR3 DNA: TGTGCCACCAGTCACACGCAGTATTTT

V gene: TRBV29-1
D gene: NA
clone size: many
J gene: TRBJ1-4
CDR3 protein: CSVEWAQGKLFF
CDR3 DNA: TGCAGCGTTGAATGGGCCCAGGGAAAACTGTTTTTT

V gene: TRBV9
D gene: NA
clone size: large
J gene: TRBJ2-1
CDR3 protein: CASSVGSQLDNEQFF
CDR3 DNA: TGTGCCAGCAGCGTAGGAAGCCAGCTGGACAATGAGCAGTTCTTC